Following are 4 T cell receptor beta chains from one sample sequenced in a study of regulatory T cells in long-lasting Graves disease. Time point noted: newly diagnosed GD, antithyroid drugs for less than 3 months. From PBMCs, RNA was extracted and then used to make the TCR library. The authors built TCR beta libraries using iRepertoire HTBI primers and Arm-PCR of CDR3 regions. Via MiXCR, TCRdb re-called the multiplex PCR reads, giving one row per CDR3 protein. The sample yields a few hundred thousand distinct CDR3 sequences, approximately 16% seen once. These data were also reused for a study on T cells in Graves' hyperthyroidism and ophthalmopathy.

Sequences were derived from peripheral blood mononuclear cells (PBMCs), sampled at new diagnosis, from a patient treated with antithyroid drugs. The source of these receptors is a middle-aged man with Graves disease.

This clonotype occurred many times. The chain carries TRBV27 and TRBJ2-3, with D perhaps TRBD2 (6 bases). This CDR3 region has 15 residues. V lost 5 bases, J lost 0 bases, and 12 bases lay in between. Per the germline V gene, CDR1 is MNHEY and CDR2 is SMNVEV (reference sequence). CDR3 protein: CASSPRTKSTDTQYF. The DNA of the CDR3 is TGTGCCAGCAGTCCGCGGACTAAAAGCACAGATACGCAGTATTTT.

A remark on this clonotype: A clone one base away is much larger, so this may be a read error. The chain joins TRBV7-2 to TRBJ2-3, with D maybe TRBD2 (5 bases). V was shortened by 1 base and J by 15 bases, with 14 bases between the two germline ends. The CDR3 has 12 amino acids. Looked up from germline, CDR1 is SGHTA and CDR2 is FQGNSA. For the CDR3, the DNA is TGTGCCAGCAGCTTAGTAGGGCGGAGGAAATATTTT. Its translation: CASSLVGRRKYF.

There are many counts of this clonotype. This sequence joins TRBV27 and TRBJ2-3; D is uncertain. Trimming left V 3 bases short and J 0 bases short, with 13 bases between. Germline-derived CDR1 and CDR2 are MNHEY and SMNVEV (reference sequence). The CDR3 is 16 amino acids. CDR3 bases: TGTGCCAGCAGTTTTCAGGCGGATCCTAGCACAGATACGCAGTATTTT. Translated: CASSFQADPSTDTQYF.

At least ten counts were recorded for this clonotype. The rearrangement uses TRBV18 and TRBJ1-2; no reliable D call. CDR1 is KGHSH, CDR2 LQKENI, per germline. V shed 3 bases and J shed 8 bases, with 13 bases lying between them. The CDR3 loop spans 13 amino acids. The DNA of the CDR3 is TGTGCCAGCTCACCTTATCCGACCGCGGGCTACACCTTC. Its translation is CASSPYPTAGYTF.